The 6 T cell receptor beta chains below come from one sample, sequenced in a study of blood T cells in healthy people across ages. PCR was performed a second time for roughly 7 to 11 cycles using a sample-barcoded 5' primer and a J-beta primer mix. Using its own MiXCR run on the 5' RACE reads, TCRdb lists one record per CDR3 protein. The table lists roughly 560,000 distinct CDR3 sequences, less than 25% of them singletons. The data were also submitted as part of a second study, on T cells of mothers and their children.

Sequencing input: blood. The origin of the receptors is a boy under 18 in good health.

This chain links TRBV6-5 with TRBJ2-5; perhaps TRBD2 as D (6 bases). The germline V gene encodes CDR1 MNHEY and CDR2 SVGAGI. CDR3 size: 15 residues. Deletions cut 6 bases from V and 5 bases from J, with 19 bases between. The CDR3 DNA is TGTGCCAGCAGCCTAAGTGGGGCGGGGTGGGAGACCCAGTACTTC. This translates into CASSLSGAGWETQYF.

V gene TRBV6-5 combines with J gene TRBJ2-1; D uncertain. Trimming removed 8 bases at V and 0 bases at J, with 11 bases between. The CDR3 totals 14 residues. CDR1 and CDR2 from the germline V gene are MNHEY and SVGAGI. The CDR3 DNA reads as TGTGCCAGCGGATTGTCAGGCTCCTACAATGAGCAGTTCTTC. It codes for CASGLSGSYNEQFF.

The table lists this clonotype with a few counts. DNA for the CDR3: TGCAGCGTTGAAGATCCTAATAGCGGGAGCTCCTACGAGCAGTACTTC. Its translation is CSVEDPNSGSSYEQYF. The chain has TRBV29-1 and TRBJ2-5, with 9 bases identical to TRBD2. The end of the DNA fits TRBJ2-7 better, so the J call may be wrong. This CDR3 contains 16 residues. CDR1 and CDR2 (germline): SQVTM, ANQGSEA.

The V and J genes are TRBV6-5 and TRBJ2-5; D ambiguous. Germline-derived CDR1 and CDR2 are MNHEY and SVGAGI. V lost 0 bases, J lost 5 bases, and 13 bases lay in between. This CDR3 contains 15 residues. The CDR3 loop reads CASSYSLVVGETQYF. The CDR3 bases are TGTGCCAGCAGTTACTCGTTGGTAGTAGGCGAGACCCAGTACTTC.

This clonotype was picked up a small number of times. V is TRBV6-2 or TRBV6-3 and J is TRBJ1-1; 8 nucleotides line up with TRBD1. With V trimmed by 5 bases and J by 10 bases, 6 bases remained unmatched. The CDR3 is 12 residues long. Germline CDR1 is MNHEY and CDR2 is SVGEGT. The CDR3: CASSQSDRGAFF. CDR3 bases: TGTGCCAGCAGTCAATCCGACAGGGGAGCTTTCTTT.

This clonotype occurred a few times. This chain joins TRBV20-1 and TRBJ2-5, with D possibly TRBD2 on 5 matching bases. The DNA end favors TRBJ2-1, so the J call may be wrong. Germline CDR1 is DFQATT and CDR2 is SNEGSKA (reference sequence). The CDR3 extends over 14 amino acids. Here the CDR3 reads CSARMARDYNEQFF. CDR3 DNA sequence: TGCAGTGCTAGGATGGCTCGGGATTACAATGAGCAGTTCTTC.